This T cell receptor (beta chain) is drawn from a study of shared clonotypes between healthy human individuals. Assay runs were performed at deep level. Profiled with immunoSEQ multiplex PCR; TCRdb holds only in-frame clones, not every one. The sample lists fewer than 1.8 million clones; around 98.5% were seen once. Details on this clone: Its antigen remains unknown.

Study-wide results and caveats: A generally larger estimated richness was seen in naive subsets than in memory subsets. Four donors shared about 5% of their naive CD4 clonotypes.

What was sequenced was naive CD4+ T cells sorted from blood. Subset noted: CD45RA+ positively selected. This receptor was taken from a man aged 30 to 39 in good health.

CDR3 residues: CASSLVQGTTYGYTF. Here the CDR3 DNA reads TGTGCCAGCAGCTTAGTTCAGGGAACCACCTATGGCTACACCTTC. The V call is TRBV7-2, the J call TRBJ1-2; TRBD1 is a possible D gene (5 bases). V gave up 1 base and J gave up 4 bases, with 13 bases separating them. Germline V gene sequence: CDR1 SGHTA, CDR2 FQGNSA. The CDR3 runs 15 residues.